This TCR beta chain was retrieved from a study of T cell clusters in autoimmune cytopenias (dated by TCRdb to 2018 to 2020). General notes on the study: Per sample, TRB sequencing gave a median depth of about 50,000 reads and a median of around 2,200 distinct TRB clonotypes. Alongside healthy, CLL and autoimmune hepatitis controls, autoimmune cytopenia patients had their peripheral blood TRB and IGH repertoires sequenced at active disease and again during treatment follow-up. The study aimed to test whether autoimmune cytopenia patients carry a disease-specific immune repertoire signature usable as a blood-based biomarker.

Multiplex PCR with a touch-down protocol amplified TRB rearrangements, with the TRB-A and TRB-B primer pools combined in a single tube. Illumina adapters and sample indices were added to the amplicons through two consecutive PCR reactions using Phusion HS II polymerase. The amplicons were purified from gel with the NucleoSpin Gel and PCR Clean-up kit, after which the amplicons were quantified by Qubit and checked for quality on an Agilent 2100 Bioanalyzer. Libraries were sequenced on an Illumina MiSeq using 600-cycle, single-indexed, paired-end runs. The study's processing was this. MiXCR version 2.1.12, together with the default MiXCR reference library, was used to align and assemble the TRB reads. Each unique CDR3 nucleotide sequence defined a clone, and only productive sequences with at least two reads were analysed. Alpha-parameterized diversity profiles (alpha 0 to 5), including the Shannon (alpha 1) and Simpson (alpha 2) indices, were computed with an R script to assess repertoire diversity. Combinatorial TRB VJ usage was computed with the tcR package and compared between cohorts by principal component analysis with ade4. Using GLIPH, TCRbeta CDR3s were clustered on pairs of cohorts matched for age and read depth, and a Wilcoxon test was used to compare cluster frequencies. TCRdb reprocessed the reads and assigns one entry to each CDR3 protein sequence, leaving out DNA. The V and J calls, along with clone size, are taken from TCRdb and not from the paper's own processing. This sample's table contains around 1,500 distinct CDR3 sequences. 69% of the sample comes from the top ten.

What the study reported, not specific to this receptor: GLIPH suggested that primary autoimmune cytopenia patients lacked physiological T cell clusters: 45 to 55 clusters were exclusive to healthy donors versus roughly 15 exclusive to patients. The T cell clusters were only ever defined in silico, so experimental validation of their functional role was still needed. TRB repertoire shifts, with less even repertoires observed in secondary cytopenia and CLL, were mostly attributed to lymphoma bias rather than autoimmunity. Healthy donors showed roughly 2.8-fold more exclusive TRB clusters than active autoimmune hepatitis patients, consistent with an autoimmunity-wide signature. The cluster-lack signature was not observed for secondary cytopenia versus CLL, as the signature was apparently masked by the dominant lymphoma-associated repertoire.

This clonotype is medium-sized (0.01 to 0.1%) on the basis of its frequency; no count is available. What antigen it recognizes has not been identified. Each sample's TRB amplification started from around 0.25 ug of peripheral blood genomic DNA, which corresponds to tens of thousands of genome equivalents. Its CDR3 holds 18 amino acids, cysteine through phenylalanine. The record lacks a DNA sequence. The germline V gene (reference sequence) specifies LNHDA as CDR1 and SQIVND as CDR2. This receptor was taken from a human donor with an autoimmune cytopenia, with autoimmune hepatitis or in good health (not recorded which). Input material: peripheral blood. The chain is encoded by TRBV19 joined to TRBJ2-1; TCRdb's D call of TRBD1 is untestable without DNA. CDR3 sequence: CASRRRTSNQYSYNEQFF.